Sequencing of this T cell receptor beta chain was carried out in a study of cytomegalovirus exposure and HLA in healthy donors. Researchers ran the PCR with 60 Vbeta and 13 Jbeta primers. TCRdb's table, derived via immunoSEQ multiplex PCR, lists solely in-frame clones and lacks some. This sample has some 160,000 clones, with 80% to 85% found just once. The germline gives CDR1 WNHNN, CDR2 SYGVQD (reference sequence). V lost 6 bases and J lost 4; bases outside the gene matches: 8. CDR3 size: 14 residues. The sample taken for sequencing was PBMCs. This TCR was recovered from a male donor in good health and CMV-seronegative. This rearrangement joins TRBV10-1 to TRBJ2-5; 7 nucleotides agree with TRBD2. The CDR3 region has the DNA TGCGCCAGCAGGAGGACTAGAGGGCGAGAGACCCAGTACTTC. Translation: CASRRTRGRETQYF.